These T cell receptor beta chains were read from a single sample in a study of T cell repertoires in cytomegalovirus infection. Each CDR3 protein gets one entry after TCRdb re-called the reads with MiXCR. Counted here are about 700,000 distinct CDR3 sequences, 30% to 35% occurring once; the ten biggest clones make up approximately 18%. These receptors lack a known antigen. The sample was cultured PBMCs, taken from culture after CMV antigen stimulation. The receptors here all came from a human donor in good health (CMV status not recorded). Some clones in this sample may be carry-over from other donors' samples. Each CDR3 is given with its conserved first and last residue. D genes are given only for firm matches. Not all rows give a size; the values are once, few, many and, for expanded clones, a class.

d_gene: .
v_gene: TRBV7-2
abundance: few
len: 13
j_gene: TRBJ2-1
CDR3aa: CASSLDGWGEQFF
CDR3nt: TGTGCCAGCAGCTTAGACGGGTGGGGTGAGCAGTTCTTC

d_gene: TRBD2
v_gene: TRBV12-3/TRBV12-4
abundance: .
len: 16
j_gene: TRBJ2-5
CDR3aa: CASSWTSGGIEETQYF
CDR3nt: TGTGCCAGCAGTTGGACTAGCGGGGGGATAGAGGAGACCCAGTACTTC

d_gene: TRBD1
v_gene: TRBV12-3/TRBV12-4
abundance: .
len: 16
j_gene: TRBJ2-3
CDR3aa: CASSLLSPEGGDTQYF
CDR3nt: TGTGCCAGCAGTTTATTGTCACCCGAAGGGGGCGATACGCAGTATTTT

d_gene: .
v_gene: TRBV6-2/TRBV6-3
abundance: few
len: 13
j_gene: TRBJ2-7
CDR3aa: CASNNNRDGEQYF
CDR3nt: TGTGCCAGCAACAACAACAGGGATGGCGAGCAGTACTTC

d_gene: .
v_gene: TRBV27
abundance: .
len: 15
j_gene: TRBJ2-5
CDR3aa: CASSPGTFAGETQYF
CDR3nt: TGTGCCAGTAGTCCCGGGACCTTCGCCGGCGAGACCCAGTACTTC

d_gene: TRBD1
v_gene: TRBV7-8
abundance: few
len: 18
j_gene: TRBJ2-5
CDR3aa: CASSSSFGQGYHKETQYF
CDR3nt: TGTGCCAGCAGTTCCTCTTTCGGACAGGGTTATCATAAAGAGACCCAGTACTTC

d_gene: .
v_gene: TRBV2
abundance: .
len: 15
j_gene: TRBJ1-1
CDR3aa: CASMPDGRFNTEAFF
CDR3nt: TGTGCCAGCATGCCGGACGGGAGATTCAACACTGAAGCTTTCTTT

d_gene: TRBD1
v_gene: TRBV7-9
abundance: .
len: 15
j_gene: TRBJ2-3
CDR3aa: CASSSQGSSTDTQYF
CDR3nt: TGTGCCAGCAGCTCACAGGGGTCGAGCACAGATACGCAGTATTTT

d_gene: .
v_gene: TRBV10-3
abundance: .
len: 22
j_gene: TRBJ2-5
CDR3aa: CAISGGPGPGLLGLAGEETQYF
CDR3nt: TGTGCCATCAGTGGGGGGCCGGGACCCGGGCTCCTCGGACTGGCGGGGGAAGAGACCCAGTACTTC

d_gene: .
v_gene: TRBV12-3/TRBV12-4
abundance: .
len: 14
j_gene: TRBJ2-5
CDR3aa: CASSLVGSRETQYF
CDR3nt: TGTGCCAGCAGTTTAGTCGGGAGCCGGGAGACCCAGTACTTC

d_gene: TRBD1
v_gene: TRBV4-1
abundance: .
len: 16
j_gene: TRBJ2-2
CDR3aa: CASSYPGQLRTGELFF
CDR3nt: TGCGCCAGCAGCTACCCGGGACAGCTCCGAACCGGGGAGCTGTTTTTT

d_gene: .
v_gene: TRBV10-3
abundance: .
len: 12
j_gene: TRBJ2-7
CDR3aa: CAAGARSYEQYF
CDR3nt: TGTGCTGCCGGGGCCCGCTCCTACGAGCAGTACTTC

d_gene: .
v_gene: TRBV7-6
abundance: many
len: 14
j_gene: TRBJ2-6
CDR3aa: CASSQRSGANVLTF
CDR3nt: TGTGCCAGCAGCCAACGCTCTGGGGCCAACGTCCTGACTTTC

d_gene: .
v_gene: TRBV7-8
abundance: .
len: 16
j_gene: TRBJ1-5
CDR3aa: CASSSWAGDSNQPQHF
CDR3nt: TGTGCCAGCAGCTCCTGGGCAGGGGATAGCAATCAGCCCCAGCATTTT

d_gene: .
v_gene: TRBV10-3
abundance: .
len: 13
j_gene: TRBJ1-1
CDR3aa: CASLQGIGTEAFF
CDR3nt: TGTGCCAGCCTACAGGGAATAGGCACTGAAGCTTTCTTT

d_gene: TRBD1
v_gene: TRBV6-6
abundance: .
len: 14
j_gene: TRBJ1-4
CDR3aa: CASTNPDRVEKLFF
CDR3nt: TGTGCCAGCACTAACCCGGACAGGGTAGAAAAACTGTTTTTT

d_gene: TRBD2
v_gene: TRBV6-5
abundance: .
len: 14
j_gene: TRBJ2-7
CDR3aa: CASRGGGGAYEQYF
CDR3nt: TGTGCCAGCCGGGGGGGCGGGGGGGCTTACGAGCAGTACTTC

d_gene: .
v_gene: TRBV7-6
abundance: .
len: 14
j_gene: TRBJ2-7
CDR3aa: CASSLPGPLYEQYF
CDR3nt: TGTGCCAGCAGCCTACCGGGGCCACTCTACGAGCAGTACTTC

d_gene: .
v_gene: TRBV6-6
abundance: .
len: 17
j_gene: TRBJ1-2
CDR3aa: CASSPADSQHLIYGYTF
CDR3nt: TGTGCCAGCAGCCCAGCGGACAGCCAACATCTCATCTATGGCTACACCTTC

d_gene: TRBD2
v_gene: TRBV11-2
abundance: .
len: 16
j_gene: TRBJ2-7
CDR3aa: CASSLLLAGTRGEQYF
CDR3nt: TGTGCCAGCAGCTTATTACTAGCGGGGACTCGAGGGGAGCAGTACTTC

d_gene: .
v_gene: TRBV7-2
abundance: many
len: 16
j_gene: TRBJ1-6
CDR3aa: CASSLAVTVLQSPLHF
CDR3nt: TGTGCCAGCAGCTTAGCGGTGACAGTCCTTCAATCACCCCTCCACTTT

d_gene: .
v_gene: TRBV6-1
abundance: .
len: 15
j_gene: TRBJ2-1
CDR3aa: CASSPEGGPFGEQFF
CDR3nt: TGTGCCAGCAGTCCCGAAGGTGGCCCGTTTGGTGAGCAGTTCTTC

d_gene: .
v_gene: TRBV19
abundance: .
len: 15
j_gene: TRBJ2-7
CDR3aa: CASRHDSAGAYEQYF
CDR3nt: TGTGCCAGTAGACACGATTCGGCAGGGGCCTACGAGCAGTACTTC

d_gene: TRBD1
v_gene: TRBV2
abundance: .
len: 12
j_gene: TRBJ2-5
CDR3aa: CASRDRAETQYF
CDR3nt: TGTGCCAGCCGGGACAGGGCAGAGACCCAGTACTTC

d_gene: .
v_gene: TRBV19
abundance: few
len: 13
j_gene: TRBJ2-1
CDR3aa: CASSRQSANEQFF
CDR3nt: TGTGCCAGTAGTCGGCAATCAGCCAATGAGCAGTTCTTC

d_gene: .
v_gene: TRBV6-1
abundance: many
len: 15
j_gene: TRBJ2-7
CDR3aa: CASSGPDRTSYEQYF
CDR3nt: TGTGCCAGCAGTGGGCCGGACAGAACCTCCTACGAGCAGTACTTC

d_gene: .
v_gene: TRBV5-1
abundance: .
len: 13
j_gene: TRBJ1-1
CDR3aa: CASSFSGTNEAFF
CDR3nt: TGCGCCAGCAGCTTTTCGGGGACAAATGAAGCTTTCTTT

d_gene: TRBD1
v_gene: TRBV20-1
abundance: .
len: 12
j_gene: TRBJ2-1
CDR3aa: CSAWDRVSEQFF
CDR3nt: TGCAGTGCTTGGGACAGGGTGAGCGAGCAGTTCTTC

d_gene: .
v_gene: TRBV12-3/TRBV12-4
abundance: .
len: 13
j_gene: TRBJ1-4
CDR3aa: CASSPEWGKKLFF
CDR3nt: TGTGCCAGCAGCCCAGAGTGGGGGAAAAAACTGTTTTTT

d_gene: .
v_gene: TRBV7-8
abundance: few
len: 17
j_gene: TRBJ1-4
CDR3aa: CASSNPPGRATNEKLFF
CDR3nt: TGTGCCAGCAGCAATCCGCCGGGGCGGGCAACTAATGAAAAACTGTTTTTT

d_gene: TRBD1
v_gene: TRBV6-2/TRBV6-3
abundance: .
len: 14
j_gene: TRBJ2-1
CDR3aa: CASSTILRDREEFF
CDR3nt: TGTGCCAGCAGTACGATCCTTCGGGACAGGGAAGAGTTCTTC

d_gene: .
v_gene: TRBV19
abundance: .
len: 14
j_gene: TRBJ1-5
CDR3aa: CASSTGLSNQPQHF
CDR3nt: TGTGCCAGTAGCACAGGGCTGAGCAATCAGCCCCAGCATTTT

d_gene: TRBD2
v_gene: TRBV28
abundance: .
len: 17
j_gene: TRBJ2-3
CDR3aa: CASSLLAGGLLTDTQYF
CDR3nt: TGTGCCAGCAGTTTACTAGCGGGGGGGCTCCTCACAGATACGCAGTATTTT

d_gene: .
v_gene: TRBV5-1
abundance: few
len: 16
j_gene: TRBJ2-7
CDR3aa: CASSLGGRGSSYEQYF
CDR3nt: TGCGCCAGCAGCTTGGGAGGCCGGGGCAGCTCCTACGAGCAGTACTTC

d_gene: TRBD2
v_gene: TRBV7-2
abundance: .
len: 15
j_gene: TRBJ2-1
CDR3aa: CASSPLGGGPREQFF
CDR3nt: TGTGCCAGCAGCCCACTGGGGGGAGGGCCGCGTGAGCAGTTCTTC

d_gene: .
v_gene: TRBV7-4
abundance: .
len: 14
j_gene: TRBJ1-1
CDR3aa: CASSRSLSGTEAFF
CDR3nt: TGTGCCAGCAGCCGGAGTCTTAGCGGAACTGAAGCTTTCTTT

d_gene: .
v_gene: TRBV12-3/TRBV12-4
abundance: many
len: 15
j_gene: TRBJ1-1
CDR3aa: CASSTTRTQGTEAFF
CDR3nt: TGTGCCAGCAGTACTACCAGGACCCAGGGCACTGAAGCTTTCTTT

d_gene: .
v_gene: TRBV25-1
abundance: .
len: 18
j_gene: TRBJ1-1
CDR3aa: CASSPLRGGRFWNTEAFF
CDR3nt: TGTGCCAGCAGTCCTCTGAGGGGGGGGCGCTTCTGGAACACTGAAGCTTTCTTT

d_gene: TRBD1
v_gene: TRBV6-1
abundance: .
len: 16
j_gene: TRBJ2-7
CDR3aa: CASSARLGTGSYEQYF
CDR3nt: TGTGCCAGCAGTGCCCGATTAGGGACAGGGAGTTACGAGCAGTACTTC

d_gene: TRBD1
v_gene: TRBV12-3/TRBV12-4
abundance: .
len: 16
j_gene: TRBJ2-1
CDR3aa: CASSSLGQGPAYEQFF
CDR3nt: TGTGCCAGCAGTTCCCTCGGACAGGGGCCTGCCTATGAGCAGTTCTTC

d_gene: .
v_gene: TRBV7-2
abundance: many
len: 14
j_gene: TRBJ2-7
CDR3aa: CASSLAAGPYEQYF
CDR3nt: TGTGCCAGCAGCTTAGCAGCAGGACCCTACGAGCAGTACTTC

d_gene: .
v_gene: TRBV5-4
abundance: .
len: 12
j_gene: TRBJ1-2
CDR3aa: CASSWDTYGYTF
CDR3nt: TGTGCCAGCAGCTGGGACACATATGGCTACACCTTC

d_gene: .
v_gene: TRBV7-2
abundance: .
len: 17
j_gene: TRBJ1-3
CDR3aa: CASNLPSRASSGNTIYF
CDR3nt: TGTGCCAGCAACCTCCCCAGCAGGGCTAGCTCTGGAAACACCATATATTTT

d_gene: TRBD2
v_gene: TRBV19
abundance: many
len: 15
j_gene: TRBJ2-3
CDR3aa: CASSNLADPTDTQYF
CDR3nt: TGTGCCAGTAGTAACCTAGCGGACCCCACAGATACGCAGTATTTT

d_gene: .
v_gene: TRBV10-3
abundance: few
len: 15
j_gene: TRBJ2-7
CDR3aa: CAISESTASGSEQYF
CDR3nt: TGTGCCATCAGTGAGTCGACTGCTTCTGGTTCCGAGCAGTACTTC

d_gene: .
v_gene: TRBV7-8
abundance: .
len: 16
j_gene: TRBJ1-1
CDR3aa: CASSPLGRIMNTEAFF
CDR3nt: TGTGCCAGCAGCCCTCTCGGGAGGATTATGAACACTGAAGCTTTCTTT

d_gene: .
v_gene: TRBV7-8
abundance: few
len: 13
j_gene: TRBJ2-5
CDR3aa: CASSLYGEETQYF
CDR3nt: TGTGCCAGCAGCTTATACGGCGAGGAGACCCAGTACTTC

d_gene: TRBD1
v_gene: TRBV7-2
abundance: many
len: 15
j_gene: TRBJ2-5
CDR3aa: CASSYGQGGQETQYF
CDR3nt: TGTGCCAGCAGCTACGGACAGGGGGGCCAAGAGACCCAGTACTTC